The rows below give T cell receptor beta chains drawn from one sample of a study of blood T cell repertoires in COVID-19. The method was immunoSEQ multiplex PCR; TCRdb's version includes in-frame clones alone and lacks a portion of them. The data show about 54,000 clones, roughly 84% seen once. Specimen: peripheral blood. The receptors shown here come from a man aged 45-65 years with active COVID-19. Each CDR3 is given with its conserved first and last residue.

V: TRBV28; J: TRBJ2-7; CDR3: CASSTRDRGGEQYF
V: TRBV4-1; J: TRBJ2-5; CDR3: CASSPLTGVKGETQYF
V: TRBV25-1; J: TRBJ2-7; CDR3: CASSARDTYEQYF
V: TRBV11-3; J: TRBJ2-3; CDR3: CASSLGPGKDTQYF
V: TRBV5-4; J: TRBJ2-7; CDR3: CAKGRGGRLGEQYF
V: TRBV18; J: TRBJ2-1; CDR3: CASSPPVLAGASNEQFF
V: TRBV4-3; J: TRBJ1-1; CDR3: CASSQDLGGAEAFF
V: TRBV7-2; J: TRBJ1-6; CDR3: CASRPGTENSPLHF
V: TRBV5-1; J: TRBJ1-1; CDR3: CASSLASGGTEAFF
V: TRBV7-2; J: TRBJ1-1; CDR3: CASSLDGLRGAFF
V: TRBV11-2; J: TRBJ2-5; CDR3: CASSLSPIETQYF
V: TRBV6-6; J: TRBJ2-2; CDR3: CASSRIAGSTGELFF
V: TRBV19; J: TRBJ2-1; CDR3: CASSMLGAYNEQFF
V: TRBV4-3; J: TRBJ2-6; CDR3: CASSQVEGSGANVLTF
V: TRBV7-6; J: TRBJ2-7; CDR3: CASSWTGGGEQYF
V: TRBV30; J: TRBJ2-3; CDR3: CAWSDGSDTQYF
V: TRBV19; J: TRBJ1-6; CDR3: CASSLRTGQSPLHF
V: TRBV7-2; J: TRBJ2-1; CDR3: CASSPRTSADNEQFF
V: TRBV14; J: TRBJ1-1; CDR3: CASSQGGNTEAFF
V: TRBV4-3; J: TRBJ1-4; CDR3: CASSQDPGFRKLFF
V: TRBV24-1; J: TRBJ2-2; CDR3: CATSEAGGPPSGELFF
V: TRBV7-2; J: TRBJ1-2; CDR3: CASSLAVQGGGGYTF
V: TRBV28; J: TRBJ1-5; CDR3: CASSLSRSPYQPQHF
V: TRBV19; J: TRBJ1-6; CDR3: CASSPDRGVSPLHF
V: TRBV4-1; J: TRBJ1-1; CDR3: CASSSYRVFTEAFF
V: TRBV19; J: TRBJ2-2; CDR3: CASSMDRANTGELFF
V: TRBV25-1; J: TRBJ1-2; CDR3: CASSEYGGGLNGYTF
V: TRBV30; J: TRBJ1-5; CDR3: CAWSTVSNQPQHF
V: TRBV2; J: TRBJ2-1; CDR3: CASSEERRYNEQFF
V: TRBV2; J: TRBJ2-5; CDR3: CASSEMGGTFQETQYF
V: TRBV12-3/TRBV12-4; J: TRBJ2-2; CDR3: CASQAANTGELFF
V: TRBV12-3/TRBV12-4; J: TRBJ1-2; CDR3: CASSLTGRGYTF
V: TRBV4-1; J: TRBJ2-7; CDR3: CASSQGGRTYEQYF
V: TRBV7-2; J: TRBJ1-2; CDR3: CASSYVGGSNGYTF
V: TRBV5-4; J: TRBJ1-1; CDR3: CAGMGRLSTEAFF
V: TRBV7-2; J: TRBJ2-5; CDR3: CASSFNTGGGETQYF
V: TRBV14; J: TRBJ2-7; CDR3: CASSHRTPLGEQYF
V: TRBV10-1; J: TRBJ2-3; CDR3: CASSESAGQFTDTQYF
V: TRBV11-2; J: TRBJ2-5; CDR3: CASSSSGLQETQYF
V: TRBV5-5; J: TRBJ1-4; CDR3: CASSGQGADNEKLFF
V: TRBV5-1; J: TRBJ2-5; CDR3: CAGSLDAGTGGRETQYF
V: TRBV7-2; J: TRBJ1-2; CDR3: CASSQPGPSAVNYGYTF
V: TRBV28; J: TRBJ2-3; CDR3: CASSLRDTQYF
V: TRBV6-2/TRBV6-3; J: TRBJ1-5; CDR3: CASSYGRDRGISNQPQHF
V: TRBV5-4; J: TRBJ2-1; CDR3: CASSFRDWSGGAEDEQFF
V: TRBV7-9; J: TRBJ2-7; CDR3: CASSLTRGSSYEQYF
V: TRBV11-3; J: TRBJ2-7; CDR3: CASSPTSDEQYF
V: TRBV5-5; J: TRBJ1-2; CDR3: CASSLTGYSYGYTF
V: TRBV24-1; J: TRBJ2-2; CDR3: CATSEGLINTGELFF
V: TRBV19; J: TRBJ2-3; CDR3: CASSRKQTGGDTQYF
V: TRBV5-1; J: TRBJ1-5; CDR3: CASSLEGESNQPQHF
V: TRBV11-2; J: TRBJ2-2; CDR3: CASSLSSNPGELFF
V: TRBV5-1; J: TRBJ2-2; CDR3: CASSSLYTGELFF
V: TRBV10-1; J: TRBJ2-1; CDR3: CASSSRAYYNEQFF